This TCR beta chain was sequenced during a study of T cell changes during pregnancy in multiple sclerosis. Profiled with immunoSEQ multiplex PCR; TCRdb holds only in-frame clones, not every one. The sample carries tens of thousands of clones, 91% recorded once. Germline trimming cut 1 base from V and 5 bases from J; bases unmatched to any gene: 4. The CDR3 is made up of 15 amino acids. Germline V gene data show CDR1 as SGHTA and CDR2 as FQGNSA. The gene calls are TRBV7-2 and TRBJ2-2; 7 bases align to TRBD2. The sample in question was CD4+ T cells from peripheral blood mononuclear cells, obtained after pregnancy. The source is a female donor in good health, enrolled as a control in a pregnancy study. CDR3 residues: CASSLVVGGTGELFF. As DNA, the CDR3 is TGTGCCAGCAGCTTAGTGGTGGGAGGGACCGGGGAGCTGTTTTTT.